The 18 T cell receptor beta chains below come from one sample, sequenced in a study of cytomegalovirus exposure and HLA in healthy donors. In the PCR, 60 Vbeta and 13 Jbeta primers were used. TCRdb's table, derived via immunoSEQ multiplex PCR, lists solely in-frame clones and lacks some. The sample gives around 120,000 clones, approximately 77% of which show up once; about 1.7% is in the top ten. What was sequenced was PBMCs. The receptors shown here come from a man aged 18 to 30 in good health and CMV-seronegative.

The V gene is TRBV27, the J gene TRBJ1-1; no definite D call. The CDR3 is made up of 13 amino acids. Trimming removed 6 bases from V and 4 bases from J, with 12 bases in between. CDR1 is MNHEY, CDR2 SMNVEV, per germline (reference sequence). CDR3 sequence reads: CASSFRRSTEAFF. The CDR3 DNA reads TGTGCCAGCAGCTTTAGGAGGAGCACTGAAGCTTTCTTT.

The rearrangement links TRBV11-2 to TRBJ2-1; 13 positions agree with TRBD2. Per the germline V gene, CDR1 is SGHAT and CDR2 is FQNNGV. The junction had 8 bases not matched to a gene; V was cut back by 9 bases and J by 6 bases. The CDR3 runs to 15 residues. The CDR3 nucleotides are TGTGCCAGTAGAGGACTAGCGGGGGCCCTCAATGAGCAGTTCTTC. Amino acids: CASRGLAGALNEQFF.

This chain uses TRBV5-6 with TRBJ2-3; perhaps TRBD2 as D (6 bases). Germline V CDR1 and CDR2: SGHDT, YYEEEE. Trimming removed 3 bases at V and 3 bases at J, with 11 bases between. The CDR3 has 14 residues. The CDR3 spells CASSSAGMTDTQYF. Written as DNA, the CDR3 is TGTGCCAGCAGCTCCGCGGGGATGACAGATACGCAGTATTTT. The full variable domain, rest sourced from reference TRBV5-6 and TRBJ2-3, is DAGVTQSPTHLIKTRGQQVTLRCSPKSGHDTVSWYQQALGQGPQFIFQYYEEEERQRGNFPDRFSGHQFPNYSSELNVNALLLGDSALYLCASSSAGMTDTQYFGPGTRLTVL.

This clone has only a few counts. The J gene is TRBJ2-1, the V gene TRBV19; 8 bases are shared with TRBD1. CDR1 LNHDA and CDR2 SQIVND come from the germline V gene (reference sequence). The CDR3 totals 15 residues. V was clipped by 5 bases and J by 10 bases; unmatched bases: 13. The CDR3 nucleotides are TGTGCCAGTAGTCCTAGGGGACAGGCCCCGGGGGAGCAGTTCTTC. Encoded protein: CASSPRGQAPGEQFF.

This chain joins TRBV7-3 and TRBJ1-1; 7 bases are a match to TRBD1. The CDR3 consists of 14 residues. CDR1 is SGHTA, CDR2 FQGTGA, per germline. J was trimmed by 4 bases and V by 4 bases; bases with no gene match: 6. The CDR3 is CASSSQGGGTEAFF. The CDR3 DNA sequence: TGTGCCAGCAGCTCCCAGGGGGGCGGCACTGAAGCTTTCTTT.

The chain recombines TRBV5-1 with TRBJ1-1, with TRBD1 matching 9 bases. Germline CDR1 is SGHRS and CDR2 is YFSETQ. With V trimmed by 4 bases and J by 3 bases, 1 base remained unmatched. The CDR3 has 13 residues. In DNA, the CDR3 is TGCGCCAGCAGCAGGACAGGGGACACTGAAGCTTTCTTT. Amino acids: CASSRTGDTEAFF.

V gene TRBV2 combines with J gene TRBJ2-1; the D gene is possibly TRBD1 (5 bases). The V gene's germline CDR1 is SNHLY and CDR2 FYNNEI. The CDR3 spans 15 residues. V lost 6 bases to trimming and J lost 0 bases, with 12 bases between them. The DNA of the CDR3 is TGTGCCAGCAGCCCAGACAGTGACTCCTACAATGAGCAGTTCTTC. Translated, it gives CASSPDSDSYNEQFF.

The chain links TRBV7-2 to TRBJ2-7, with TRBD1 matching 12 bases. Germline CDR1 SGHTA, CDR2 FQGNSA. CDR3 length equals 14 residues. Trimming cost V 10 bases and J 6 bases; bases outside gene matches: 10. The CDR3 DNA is TGTGCCACCGCCGCCGGGACAGGGGGCGCCGAGCAGTACTTC. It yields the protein CATAAGTGGAEQYF.

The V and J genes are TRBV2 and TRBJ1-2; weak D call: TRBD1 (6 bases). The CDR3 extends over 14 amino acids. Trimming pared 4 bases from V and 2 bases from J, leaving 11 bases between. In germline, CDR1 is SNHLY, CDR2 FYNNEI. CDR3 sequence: CASSGTARNYGYTF. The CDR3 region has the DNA TGTGCCAGCAGTGGGACAGCCCGAAACTATGGCTACACCTTC.

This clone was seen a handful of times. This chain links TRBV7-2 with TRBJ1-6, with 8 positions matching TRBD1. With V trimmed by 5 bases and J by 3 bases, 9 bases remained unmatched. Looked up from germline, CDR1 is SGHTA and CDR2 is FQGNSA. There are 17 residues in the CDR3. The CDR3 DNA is TGTGCCAGCAGCCTCCTCAAGACAGGGGTCTATAATTCACCCCTCCACTTT. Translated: CASSLLKTGVYNSPLHF.

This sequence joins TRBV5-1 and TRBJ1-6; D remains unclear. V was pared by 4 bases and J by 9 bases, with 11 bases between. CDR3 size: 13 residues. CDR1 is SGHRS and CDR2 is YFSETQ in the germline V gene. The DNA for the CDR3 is TGCGCCAGCAGCGCGGATCAGAGTTCACCCCTCCACTTT. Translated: CASSADQSSPLHF.

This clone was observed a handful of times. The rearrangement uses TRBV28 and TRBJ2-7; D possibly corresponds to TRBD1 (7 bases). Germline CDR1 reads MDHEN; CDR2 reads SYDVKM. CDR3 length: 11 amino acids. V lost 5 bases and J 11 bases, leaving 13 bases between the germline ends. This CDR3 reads CASSVDRREYF. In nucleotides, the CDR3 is TGTGCCAGCAGTGTGGACAGGAGGGAGTACTTC. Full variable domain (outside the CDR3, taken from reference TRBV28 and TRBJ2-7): DVKVTQSSRYLVKRTGEKVFLECVQDMDHENMFWYRQDPGLGLRLIYFSYDVKMKEKGDIPEGYSVSREKKERFSLILESASTNQTSMYLCASSVDRREYFGPGTRLTVT.

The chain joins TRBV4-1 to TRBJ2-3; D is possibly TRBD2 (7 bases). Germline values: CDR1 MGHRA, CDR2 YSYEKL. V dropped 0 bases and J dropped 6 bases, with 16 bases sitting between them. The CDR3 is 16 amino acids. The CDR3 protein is CASSQDLGGAPDTQYF. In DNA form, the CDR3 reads TGCGCCAGCAGCCAAGATTTGGGGGGGGCCCCCGATACGCAGTATTTT.

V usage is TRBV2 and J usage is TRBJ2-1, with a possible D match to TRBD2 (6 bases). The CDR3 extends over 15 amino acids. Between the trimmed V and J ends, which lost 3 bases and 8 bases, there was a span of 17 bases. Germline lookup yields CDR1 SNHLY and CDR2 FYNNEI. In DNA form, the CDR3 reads TGTGCCAGCAGTGAGGGCTTCACTAGCATGTATGAGCAGTTCTTC. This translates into CASSEGFTSMYEQFF.

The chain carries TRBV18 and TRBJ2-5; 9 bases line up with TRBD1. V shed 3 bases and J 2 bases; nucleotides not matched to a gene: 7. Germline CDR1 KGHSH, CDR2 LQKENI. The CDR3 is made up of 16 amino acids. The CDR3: CASSPPGTGLQETQYF. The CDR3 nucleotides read TGTGCCAGCTCACCTCCCGGGACAGGGTTACAAGAGACCCAGTACTTC.

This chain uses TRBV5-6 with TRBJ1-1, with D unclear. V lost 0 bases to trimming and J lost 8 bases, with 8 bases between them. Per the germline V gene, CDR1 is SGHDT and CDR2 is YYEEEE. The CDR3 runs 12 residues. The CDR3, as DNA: TGTGCCAGCAGCTTGGAACTCCAAGAAGCTTTCTTT. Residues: CASSLELQEAFF. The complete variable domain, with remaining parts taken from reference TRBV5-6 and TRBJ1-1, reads DAGVTQSPTHLIKTRGQQVTLRCSPKSGHDTVSWYQQALGQGPQFIFQYYEEEERQRGNFPDRFSGHQFPNYSSELNVNALLLGDSALYLCASSLELQEAFFGQGTRLTVV.

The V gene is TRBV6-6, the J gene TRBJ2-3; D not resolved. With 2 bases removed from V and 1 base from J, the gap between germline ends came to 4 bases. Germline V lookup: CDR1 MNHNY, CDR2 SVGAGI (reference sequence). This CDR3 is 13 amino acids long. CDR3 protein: CASSYRGTDTQYF. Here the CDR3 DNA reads TGTGCCAGCAGTTACCGGGGCACAGATACGCAGTATTTT.

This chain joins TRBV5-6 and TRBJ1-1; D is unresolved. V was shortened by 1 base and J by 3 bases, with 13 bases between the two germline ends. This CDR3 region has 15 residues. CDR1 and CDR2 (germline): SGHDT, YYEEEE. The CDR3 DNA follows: TGTGCCAGCAGCTTGTACCCAAAAGGAGACACTGAAGCTTTCTTT. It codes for CASSLYPKGDTEAFF. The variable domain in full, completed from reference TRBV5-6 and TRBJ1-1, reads DAGVTQSPTHLIKTRGQQVTLRCSPKSGHDTVSWYQQALGQGPQFIFQYYEEEERQRGNFPDRFSGHQFPNYSSELNVNALLLGDSALYLCASSLYPKGDTEAFFGQGTRLTVV.